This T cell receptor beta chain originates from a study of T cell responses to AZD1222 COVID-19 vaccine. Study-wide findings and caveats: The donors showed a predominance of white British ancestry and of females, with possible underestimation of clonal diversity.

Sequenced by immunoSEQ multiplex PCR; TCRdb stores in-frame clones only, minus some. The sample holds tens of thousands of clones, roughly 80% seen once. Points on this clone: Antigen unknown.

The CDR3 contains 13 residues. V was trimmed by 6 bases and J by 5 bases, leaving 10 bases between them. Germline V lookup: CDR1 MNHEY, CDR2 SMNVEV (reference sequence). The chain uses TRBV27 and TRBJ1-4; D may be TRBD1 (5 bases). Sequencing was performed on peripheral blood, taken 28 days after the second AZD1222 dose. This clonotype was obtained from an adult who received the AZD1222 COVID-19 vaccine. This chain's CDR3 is CASRGRRNEKLFF. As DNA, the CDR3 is TGTGCCAGCAGGGGACGGAGAAATGAAAAACTGTTTTTT.